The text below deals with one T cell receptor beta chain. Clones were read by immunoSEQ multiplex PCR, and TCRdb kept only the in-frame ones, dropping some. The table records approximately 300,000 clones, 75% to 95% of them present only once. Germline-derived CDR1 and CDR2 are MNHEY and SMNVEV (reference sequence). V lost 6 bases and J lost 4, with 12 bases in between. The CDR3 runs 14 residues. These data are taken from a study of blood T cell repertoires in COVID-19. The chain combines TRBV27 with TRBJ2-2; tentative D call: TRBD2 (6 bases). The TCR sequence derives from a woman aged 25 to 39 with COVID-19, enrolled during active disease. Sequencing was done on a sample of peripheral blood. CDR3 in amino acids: CASRGGLGTGELFF. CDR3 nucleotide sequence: TGTGCCAGCAGGGGAGGTTTAGGCACCGGGGAGCTGTTTTTT.